These T cell receptor beta chains were read from a single sample in a study of T-cell reconstitution after alpha-beta-depleted transplantation in children. MiXCR was run by TCRdb on the PCR reads, yielding one entry per CDR3 protein. The sample lists 120,000 to 150,000 distinct CDR3 sequences; 8% to 10% were seen once. The sequencing used PBMCs, mostly from graft donor cells, collected 180 days after TCRalphabeta/CD19-depleted stem cell transplant. These receptors came from a female patient aged 2-15 years who had a stem cell transplant for congenital amegakaryocytic thrombocytopenia, so the T cells may come from the graft donor. The CDR3 runs from the conserved cysteine through the conserved F or W. The order of the fields is J gene, D gene, clone size, V gene, CDR3 DNA, CDR3 protein. A D gene is named only where the DNA matches it firmly. Clone size, where shown, is once, few, many, or a class for clones that have expanded.

TRBJ2-1 NA NA TRBV28 TGTGCCCTTACCTGGACAGCTGGGGGGAATGAGCAGTTCTTC CALTWTAGGNEQFF
TRBJ2-7 TRBD1 many TRBV3-1 TGTGCCAGCAGCCAGACAGGGCCACGCTTCATTCCCTACGAGCAGTACTTC CASSQTGPRFIPYEQYF
TRBJ2-3 NA few TRBV7-6 TGTGCCAGCAGCTTAGATGCTCCGGGCAGGGGATGCGCAGATACGCAGTATTTT CASSLDAPGRGCADTQYF
TRBJ1-1 NA many TRBV5-1 TGCGCCAGCAGCTTGGGGGGCGGGACGGAAGCTTTCTTT CASSLGGGTEAFF
TRBJ2-1 TRBD2 many TRBV29-1 TGCACTCACAAGGGGACTAGCAATGAGCAGTTCTTC CTHKGTSNEQFF
TRBJ2-3 NA many TRBV7-9 TGTGCCAGCAGCTTACGCCTAGGAGCAGATACGCAGTATTTT CASSLRLGADTQYF
TRBJ1-1 TRBD1 few TRBV10-3 TGTGCCATCAGGGACAGGGGGATGAACACTGAAGCTTTCTTT CAIRDRGMNTEAFF
TRBJ1-1 TRBD1 many TRBV10-3 TGTGCCATCAGAGTCACAGGGGCCGCTGAAGCTTTCTTT CAIRVTGAAEAFF
TRBJ2-3 NA many TRBV5-1 TGCGCCAGCAGCCCCCAGGGGAGCACAGATACGCAGTATTTT CASSPQGSTDTQYF
TRBJ2-4 NA few TRBV5-8 TGTGCCAGCAGCCGGTCCGGGGCATTAGAAAACATTCAGTACTTC CASSRSGALENIQYF
TRBJ2-7 TRBD1 many TRBV29-1 TGCAGCGTTGTACAGGGGGCCCTCTACGAGCAGTACTTC CSVVQGALYEQYF
TRBJ2-1 NA NA TRBV20-1 TGCAGTGCTAGGGCGGGACTTATCAATGAGCAGTTCTTC CSARAGLINEQFF
TRBJ2-2 NA few TRBV19 TGTGCCAGTAGTATTCGGCGGAGTCGGGGCGGGGAGCTGTTTTTT CASSIRRSRGGELFF
TRBJ2-2 TRBD1 many TRBV6-1 TGTGCCAGCACTAAACCGGGACAGGGTTCCGGGGAGCTGTTTTTT CASTKPGQGSGELFF
TRBJ1-5 NA many TRBV12-3/TRBV12-4 TGTGCCAGCAGTTTGAGAGGGGGTTATGGTCGCAATCAGCCCCAGCATTTT CASSLRGGYGRNQPQHF
TRBJ2-2 TRBD1 many TRBV7-3 TGTGCCAGCAGCCTGACAGGGGGCTTCACCGGGGAGCTGTTTTTT CASSLTGGFTGELFF